One sample yielded the 29 T cell receptor beta chains listed below, sequenced in a study of vaccination and CD4 T cells after COVID-19. No cognate antigen is known for these TCRs. The Oncomine TCR Beta short-read assay sequenced DNA from cultured CD4+ T cells. One entry per CDR3 protein, called by TCRdb with MiXCR from the PCR reads. Of several thousand distinct CDR3 sequences in the sample, around a third were seen once. Treatment in this sample: roughly 10-day PBMC culture with coronavirus spike peptide pools or control peptides (ViraFEST assay). Sequenced material: cultured CD4+ T cells from blood. The receptors come from a human donor with COVID-19.

The rearrangement joins TRBV12-3 or TRBV12-4 to TRBJ1-2, with 8 bases lining up with TRBD1. V was pared by 5 bases and J by 2 bases, with 7 bases of the junction left unmatched. This CDR3 is 15 amino acids long. CDR3 nucleotide sequence: TGTGCCAGCAGTATGAGGGGACAGGCGAACTATGGCTACACCTTC. Translating gives CASSMRGQANYGYTF.

This clonotype was detected once. A read error may account for a junction end that differs from germline. CDR3 in DNA: TGTGCCAGCAGCCTAAATAGGGGGGACGGAACGAACACCGGGGAGCTATTTTTT. Translation gives CASSLNRGDGTNTGELFF. This chain uses TRBV5-7 with TRBJ2-2, with D perhaps matching TRBD1 or TRBD2 (6 bases each). TRBV5-7 is an ORF, and what it does is uncertain. This CDR3 is 18 amino acids long.

Only a few counts were recorded for this clonotype. V usage is TRBV7-2 and J usage is TRBJ1-6; TRBD1 matches at 8 bases. Per the germline V gene, CDR1 is SGHTA and CDR2 is FQGNSA. With V trimmed by 7 bases and J by 3 bases, 5 bases remained unmatched. The CDR3 spans 15 residues. In nucleotides, the CDR3 is TGTGCCAGCACCGCAGACAGGGGCTATAATTCACCCCTCCACTTT. Translation gives CASTADRGYNSPLHF.

This clonotype was found a few times. V is TRBV5-1 and J is TRBJ2-2; D tentatively fits TRBD1 or TRBD2 (5 bases each). The CDR3 consists of 15 residues. Germline loops: CDR1 SGHRS, CDR2 YFSETQ. Between the trimmed V and J ends, which lost 3 bases and 3 bases, there was a span of 12 bases. CDR3 DNA sequence: TGCGCCAGCAGCTGGGGAAGGGGAGACACCGGGGAGCTGTTTTTT. This codes for CASSWGRGDTGELFF. Drawing the rest from reference TRBV5-1 and TRBJ2-2, the complete variable domain is KAGVTQTPRYLIKTRGQQVTLSCSPISGHRSVSWYQQTPGQGLQFLFEYFSETQRNKGNFPGRFSGRQFSNSRSEMNVSTLELGDSALYLCASSWGRGDTGELFFGEGSRLTVL.

The chain uses TRBV7-2 and TRBJ1-6; a possible D gene is TRBD1 (5 bases). Germline CDR1 SGHTA, CDR2 FQGNSA. V was shortened by 0 bases and J by 9 bases, with 15 bases between the two germline ends. This CDR3 is 16 amino acids long. CDR3 in amino acids: CASSLAGQGLGSPLHF. For the CDR3, the DNA is TGTGCCAGCAGCTTAGCGGGGCAGGGTCTTGGTTCACCCCTCCACTTT.

The J gene is TRBJ2-2, the V gene TRBV11-3; D may be TRBD2 (7 bases). The CDR3 has 17 residues. V lost 5 bases to trimming and J lost 1 base, with 17 bases between them. CDR1 and CDR2 from the germline V gene are SGHNT and YENEEA. CDR3 residues: CASSRSPGGQNTGELFF. DNA of the CDR3: TGTGCCAGCAGCCGTTCCCCGGGGGGACAGAACACCGGGGAGCTGTTTTTT.

The V gene is TRBV20-1, the J gene TRBJ1-5, with 8 bases lining up with TRBD1. In germline, CDR1 is DFQATT, CDR2 SNEGSKA (reference sequence). Germline trimming cut 6 bases from V and 1 base from J; bases unmatched to any gene: 5. The CDR3 length is 14 residues. The CDR3 sequence: CSARTGLSNQPQHF. For the CDR3, the DNA is TGCAGTGCCAGGACAGGGTTAAGCAATCAGCCCCAGCATTTT.

V and J are TRBV19 and TRBJ2-5, with 8 nucleotides matching TRBD2. This CDR3 contains 18 residues. Germline V lookup: CDR1 LNHDA, CDR2 SQIVND (reference sequence). J lost 4 bases, V lost 4 bases, and 17 bases had no gene match. CDR3 nucleotides: TGTGCCAGTAGTAAGGGGGACCTCCGGGGGGGCAGGGGAGAGACCCAGTACTTC. Protein: CASSKGDLRGGRGETQYF.

The chain has TRBV21-1 and TRBJ1-1. TRBV21-1 is classified as a pseudogene. CDR3 length: 15 residues. The CDR3 loop is CASREFRGSNTEAFF. DNA of the CDR3: TGTGCCAGCAGGGAGTTTAGAGGATCGAACACTGAAGCTTTCTTT.

This clonotype came up a few times. The chain combines TRBV7-2 with TRBJ1-2, with 7 nucleotides matching TRBD1. The CDR3 has 11 residues. Per the germline V gene, CDR1 is SGHTA and CDR2 is FQGNSA. V was pared by 10 bases and J by 4 bases, with 3 bases of the junction left unmatched. The CDR3 DNA follows: TGTGCCATCAGACAGGGCTATGGCTACACCTTC. Translated: CAIRQGYGYTF.

The gene calls are TRBV27 and TRBJ2-7, with 9 nucleotides matching TRBD1. The CDR3 contains 15 residues. V lost 3 bases to trimming and J lost 5 bases; unmatched junction nucleotides: 8. Per the germline V gene, CDR1 is MNHEY and CDR2 is SMNVEV (reference sequence). The CDR3 coding sequence is TGTGCCAGCAGTTTCCGTGGGACAGGGTTGGACGAGCAGTACTTC. Protein sequence: CASSFRGTGLDEQYF.

The chain recombines TRBV4-1 with TRBJ2-5, with a possible D match to TRBD1 (6 bases). Germline-derived CDR1 and CDR2 are MGHRA and YSYEKL. The CDR3 loop spans 14 amino acids. Trimming removed 4 bases from V and 5 bases from J, with 14 bases in between. The CDR3 here is CASSRIQGGETQYF. DNA for the CDR3: TGCGCCAGCAGCCGAATACAGGGCGGCGAGACCCAGTACTTC.

The gene calls are TRBV5-1 and TRBJ2-7, with 7 positions matching TRBD1. This CDR3 is 14 amino acids long. Unmatched junction bases numbered 2, after V lost 2 bases and J lost 0 bases. Germline CDR1 reads SGHRS; CDR2 reads YFSETQ. The DNA of the CDR3 is TGCGCCAGCAGCTTCACAGGGGACTCCTACGAGCAGTACTTC. It codes for CASSFTGDSYEQYF.

This clonotype came up a few times. The CDR3 sequence is CASSLGPNNSPLHF. The DNA for the CDR3 is TGTGCCAGCAGCTTAGGGCCTAATAATTCACCCCTCCACTTT. This chain links TRBV11-2 with TRBJ1-6; D remains unclear. Germline CDR1 SGHAT, CDR2 FQNNGV. The CDR3 totals 14 residues. Trimming left V 1 base short and J 5 bases short, with 6 bases between. The whole variable domain, remainder taken from reference TRBV11-2 and TRBJ1-6, is EAGVAQSPRYKIIEKRQSVAFWCNPISGHATLYWYQQILGQGPKLLIQFQNNGVVDDSQLPKDRFSAERLKGVDSTLKIQPAKLEDSAVYLCASSLGPNNSPLHFGNGTRLTVT.

V is TRBV7-8 and J is TRBJ1-5; possible D gene TRBD1, 6 bases. The CDR3 has 15 residues. Per the germline V gene, CDR1 is SGHVS and CDR2 is FQNEAQ. V was shortened by 1 base and J by 4 bases, with 11 bases between the two germline ends. The CDR3 loop is CASSLVGAVNQPQHF. The CDR3 DNA is TGTGCCAGCAGCTTAGTGGGGGCAGTTAATCAGCCCCAGCATTTT.

The V and J genes are TRBV5-1 and TRBJ1-2, with a possible D match to TRBD1 (5 bases). With 3 bases removed from V and 7 bases from J, the gap between germline ends came to 13 bases. The CDR3 has 13 amino acids. Germline V CDR1 and CDR2: SGHRS, YFSETQ. The CDR3 DNA follows: TGCGCCAGCAGCTCTGGGTCAGGGTCTGGCTACACCTTC. Translating gives CASSSGSGSGYTF.

The chain uses TRBV6-1 and TRBJ1-3; a possible D gene is TRBD1 (5 bases). The CDR3 runs to 16 residues. Germline CDR1 reads MNHNS; CDR2 reads SASEGT. With 5 bases removed from V and 0 bases from J, the gap between germline ends came to 14 bases. The CDR3 DNA reads TGTGCCAGCAGTCGCGAGAGACAGCTCTCTGGAAACACCATATATTTT. Protein product: CASSRERQLSGNTIYF.

This sequence joins TRBV19 and TRBJ2-2; D is possibly TRBD1 or TRBD2 (7 bases each). V was clipped by 7 bases and J by 5 bases, with 14 bases between them. The germline CDR1 and CDR2 sequences are LNHDA and SQIVND (reference sequence). The CDR3 loop spans 14 amino acids. DNA of the CDR3: TGTGCCAGTACCAGGGGGGGGGGAACCGGGGAGCTGTTTTTT. Residues: CASTRGGGTGELFF.

In its sample, this clonotype was seen a few times. The V gene is TRBV19, the J gene TRBJ1-2, with 7 bases that match TRBD1. In germline, CDR1 is LNHDA, CDR2 SQIVND (reference sequence). V was clipped by 7 bases and J by 7 bases; unmatched bases: 9. This CDR3 spans 13 amino acids. For the CDR3, the DNA is TGTGCCAGTATCTCAGGGGGTAGAGGTGGCTACACCTTC. Translation: CASISGGRGGYTF.

The chain employs TRBV15 and TRBJ2-3; D is perhaps TRBD1 or TRBD2 (5 bases each). V shed 0 bases and J shed 6 bases, with 19 bases lying between them. Germline V lookup: CDR1 LNHNV, CDR2 YYDKDF (reference sequence). The CDR3 consists of 17 residues. The CDR3 coding sequence is TGTGCCACCAGCAGAGAGGGGACGGCCCAAGGAGCGGATACGCAGTATTTT. It translates to CATSREGTAQGADTQYF.

The chain carries TRBV19 and TRBJ2-3; weak D call: TRBD2 (6 bases). Germline CDR1 LNHDA, CDR2 SQIVND (reference sequence). There are 15 residues in the CDR3. The V and J ends lost 5 bases and 3 bases respectively, with 15 bases between them. The DNA of the CDR3 is TGTGCCAGTAGTGTGGACGGGACTTCGACAGATACGCAGTATTTT. Its translation: CASSVDGTSTDTQYF. Drawing the rest from reference TRBV19 and TRBJ2-3, the complete variable domain is DGGITQSPKYLFRKEGQNVTLSCEQNLNHDAMYWYRQDPGQGLRLIYYSQIVNDFQKGDIAEGYSVSREKKESFPLTVTSAQKNPTAFYLCASSVDGTSTDTQYFGPGTRLTVL.

This clonotype has a single count. This chain uses TRBV6-1 with TRBJ2-5, with D possibly being TRBD2 (5 bases). V was cut by 8 bases and J by 1 base, with 17 bases left in between. The V gene's germline CDR1 is MNHNS and CDR2 SASEGT. The CDR3 spans 15 residues. The CDR3 spells CASGKESGLQETQYF. The DNA for the CDR3 is TGTGCCAGCGGGAAGGAGTCAGGACTCCAAGAGACCCAGTACTTC.

This clonotype has only a few counts. The genes are TRBV20-1 and TRBJ1-1; D is perhaps TRBD1 (6 bases). There are 11 residues in the CDR3. Germline V gene sequence: CDR1 DFQATT, CDR2 SNEGSKA (reference sequence). Between the trimmed V and J ends, which lost 6 bases and 3 bases, there was a span of 8 bases. This CDR3 reads CSARQDTEAFF. The CDR3 nucleotides are TGCAGTGCGAGACAGGACACTGAAGCTTTCTTT.

The rearrangement uses TRBV7-2 and TRBJ2-1; 9 bases fit TRBD2. The V gene end was trimmed by 7 bases and the J gene end by 2 bases; junction bases not matched to a gene: 15. CDR3 length equals 18 residues. Germline CDR1 and CDR2: SGHTA and FQGNSA. This chain's CDR3 is CASNIPPRTSATYNEQFF. The CDR3 region has the DNA TGTGCCAGCAACATACCACCTAGGACTAGCGCGACCTACAATGAGCAGTTCTTC.

This clonotype appeared a few times. J is TRBJ2-1 and V is TRBV7-6; 10 nucleotides align to TRBD2. V was clipped by 5 bases and J by 8 bases; unmatched bases: 12. The CDR3 is 16 residues long. Germline V gives CDR1 SGHVS, CDR2 FNYEAQ. CDR3 in amino acids: CASSKLSGGAFDEQFF. CDR3 in DNA: TGTGCCAGCAGCAAACTGAGCGGGGGGGCTTTTGATGAGCAGTTCTTC.

This clonotype occurred once. The chain combines TRBV5-4 with TRBJ2-7; 8 nucleotides line up with TRBD1. The germline CDR1 and CDR2 sequences are SGHNT and YYREEE (reference sequence). V lost 2 bases to trimming and J lost 7 bases; unmatched junction nucleotides: 8. There are 14 residues in the CDR3. CDR3 DNA sequence: TGTGCCAGCAGCTTCGAGCAGGGGGCTAATGAGCAGTACTTC. Protein: CASSFEQGANEQYF.

This clonotype was recorded a few times. This sequence joins TRBV7-9 and TRBJ2-2, with TRBD2 as a possible D gene (5 bases). Trimming removed 3 bases at V and 8 bases at J, with 13 bases between. Germline lookup yields CDR1 SEHNR and CDR2 FQNEAQ (reference sequence). This CDR3 comprises 14 residues. This chain's CDR3 is CASSFWTEGGELFF. The CDR3, as DNA: TGTGCCAGCAGCTTTTGGACTGAAGGTGGGGAGCTGTTTTTT. The full variable domain, in which reference TRBV7-9 and TRBJ2-2 provide the parts outside the CDR3, is DTGVSQNPRHKITKRGQNVTFRCDPISEHNRLYWYRQTLGQGPEFLTYFQNEAQLEKSRLLSDRFSAERPKGSFSTLEIQRTEQGDSAMYLCASSFWTEGGELFFGEGSRLTVL.

To note about this clonotype: One end of the junction fails to match germline, which may point to a read error. CDR3 bases: TGTGCCAGCAGCTCCCAGGGACAGGGGAACTGTGGCTACACCTTC. Residues: CASSSQGQGNCGYTF. The chain couples TRBV6-1 to TRBJ1-2, with 10 positions matching TRBD1. CDR3 length equals 15 residues. Germline CDR1 and CDR2: MNHNS and SASEGT.

This clonotype was picked up a small number of times. V usage is TRBV6-5 and J usage is TRBJ2-1, with TRBD2 matching over 12 bases. V was pared by 6 bases and J by 9 bases, with 9 bases of the junction left unmatched. Germline V gene data show CDR1 as MNHEY and CDR2 as SVGAGI. This CDR3 is built from 15 residues. The CDR3 bases are TGTGCCAGCAGCTTACTACTAGCGGGGGGAAGTGAGCAGTTCTTC. Translated: CASSLLLAGGSEQFF.